This T cell receptor beta chain was sequenced in a study of blood T cell repertoires in COVID-19 (dated by TCRdb to 2018 to 2020). Concerning the study at large: Collaborator samples came from the United States, Italy and Spain and covered acute and convalescent phases of COVID-19. The material from the prospective study consisted of cDNA or gDNA derived from T cells, B-cell-depleted T cells, or PBMCs. Samples came from the ongoing ImmuneRACE study (first 160 participants) plus 1,254 subjects from 6 global collaborators. The repertoires were released in a freely available public database meant as a resource for research on the immune response to SARS-CoV-2. Where available, HLA class I and class II types were obtained from metadata supplied by the sample provider rather than from assay-based typing. Deeply sampled blood TCRbeta repertoires from subjects exposed to, actively infected with, or recovered from COVID-19 were included in the dataset. The sample metadata nearly always contained a de-identified subject ID, COVID-19 status, age in years and sex.

Reading from cysteine to phenylalanine, the CDR3 counts 14 amino acids. Kept here is only the CDR3 DNA, which spans 42 bases and is read in frame from base 1. Cut back by 4 bases and 4 bases, the V and J ends lie 14 bases apart. The germline V gene provides CDR1 SGHRS and CDR2 YFSETQ. In Seattle, one collaborating source enrolled patients while the infection was active and tracked those patients longitudinally over the course of disease. Collaborating institutions collected whole blood in K2EDTA tubes following their own protocols. For TCRbeta analysis, collaborator samples were shipped as frozen whole blood, as isolated PBMCs, or as DNA extracted from either sample type. The immunoSEQ Assay, a bias-controlled multiplex PCR, was used to amplify TCRbeta CDR3 regions from genomic DNA. In the source study's methods: Nucleated cell counts per sample were estimated from amplification of reference gene primers within the assay. To quantify the absolute abundance of each unique TCRbeta CDR3 rearrangement, sequence reads were collapsed and filtered. For each sample, productive Simpson clonality was calculated by taking the square root of Simpson's diversity index across productive rearrangements. As stored in TCRdb, this immuneACCESS dataset retains in-frame rearrangements with V and J assigned. A fraction of the clones does not appear; measured against another copy, unresolved V genes explain less than half of the discrepancy, and the remainder lacks a known reason. Clone size and the V and J calls come from that table; the DNA yielded D and trimming. The sample contains some 240,000 clones, around 85% of them found a single time. The ten top clones hold approximately 2.3% of the sample.

Study-wide findings and limitations: How much clinical and demographic metadata was included differed by source and by participant, and the metadata was provided uncurated.

Worth noting for this clone: This receptor's antigen is unknown. Base qualities are not provided; no much larger clone lies one nucleotide away.

The sequence links TRBV5-1 to TRBJ2-5; the D gene is perhaps TRBD1, from 6 matching bases. The receptor was isolated from a woman aged 70 to 79 with COVID-19, enrolled during active disease. The sequencing input was peripheral blood. The CDR3 region: CASSSVTGTETQYF. The nucleotide sequence reads TGCGCCAGCAGCAGTGTAACAGGGACAGAGACCCAGTACTTC.